The 25 T cell receptor beta chains reported below all come from one sample, sequenced in a study of blood T cell repertoires in COVID-19. The table came from immunoSEQ multiplex PCR; TCRdb's copy has only in-frame clones and leaves some out. Among more than 200,000 clones, over 70% were seen once, and the ten largest hold 7.5% to 9%. Sequencing was performed on peripheral blood. These receptors originate from an elderly woman with acute or convalescent COVID-19.

This clone appeared a few times. The V and J genes are TRBV7-9 and TRBJ2-7; the match to TRBD1 covers 7 bases. Germline V CDR1 and CDR2: SEHNR, FQNEAQ (reference sequence). CDR3 length: 18 residues. The trim removed 6 bases at V and 3 bases at J, leaving 20 bases unmatched. CDR3 coding DNA: TGTGCCAGCAGTTCTACTAGACAGGGCCCGGGGCGGTTCTACGAGCAGTACTTC. This codes for CASSSTRQGPGRFYEQYF.

Here the CDR3 DNA reads TGTGCCAGCAGTTACTCGGAGACAGCCTCCTACGAGCAGTACTTC. Translation gives CASSYSETASYEQYF. This chain connects TRBV6-5 to TRBJ2-7; weak D call: TRBD1 (5 bases). Germline V lookup: CDR1 MNHEY, CDR2 SVGAGI. Trimming removed 0 bases at V and 0 bases at J, with 9 bases between. The CDR3 totals 15 residues.

The J gene is TRBJ2-5, the V gene TRBV5-4; 7 bases match TRBD2. Trimming cost V 4 bases and J 1 base; bases outside gene matches: 10. CDR3 length: 16 residues. Germline V gene sequence: CDR1 SGHNT, CDR2 YYREEE (reference sequence). CDR3: CASSPRAGTIQETQYF. The CDR3 DNA follows: TGTGCCAGCAGCCCCCGGGCAGGGACTATCCAAGAGACCCAGTACTTC.

V gene TRBV19 combines with J gene TRBJ1-1, with D uncertain. With 3 bases removed from V and 1 base from J, the gap between germline ends came to 9 bases. This CDR3 contains 14 residues. In germline, CDR1 is LNHDA, CDR2 SQIVND (reference sequence). CDR3 loop: CASSMARRNTEAFF. The CDR3 DNA sequence: TGTGCCAGTAGTATGGCCCGGAGGAACACTGAAGCTTTCTTT. The variable domain in full, completed from reference TRBV19 and TRBJ1-1, reads DGGITQSPKYLFRKEGQNVTLSCEQNLNHDAMYWYRQDPGQGLRLIYYSQIVNDFQKGDIAEGYSVSREKKESFPLTVTSAQKNPTAFYLCASSMARRNTEAFFGQGTRLTVV.

The genes are TRBV6-5 and TRBJ2-7; tentatively, D is TRBD1 (5 bases). V was cut by 5 bases and J by 3 bases, with 14 bases left in between. The CDR3 runs 14 residues. The germline V gene encodes CDR1 MNHEY and CDR2 SVGAGI. The CDR3: CASSRTTTFYEQYF. In DNA, the CDR3 is TGTGCCAGCAGTAGGACAACTACTTTCTACGAGCAGTACTTC.

The chain links TRBV2 to TRBJ2-1, with 10 positions matching TRBD2. Germline loops: CDR1 SNHLY, CDR2 FYNNEI. This CDR3 contains 14 residues. V lost 3 bases, J lost 7 bases, and 3 bases stayed unmatched. The CDR3 is CASSEGLAHNEQFF. CDR3 bases: TGTGCCAGCAGTGAGGGACTAGCGCATAATGAGCAGTTCTTC.

This chain joins TRBV2 and TRBJ2-3; D is possibly TRBD1 (6 bases). Trimming stripped 1 base from V and 5 bases from J, with 10 bases between. Germline-derived CDR1 and CDR2 are SNHLY and FYNNEI. This CDR3 has 14 residues. The CDR3 is CASSEGQALDTQYF. The CDR3 DNA reads as TGTGCCAGCAGTGAAGGACAGGCTTTAGATACGCAGTATTTT.

This clone was observed at least ten times. The chain combines TRBV3-1 (or the pseudogene TRBV3-2) with TRBJ1-1; D may be TRBD1 (5 bases). With 1 base removed from V and 2 bases from J, the gap between germline ends came to 14 bases. Germline CDR1 is LGHDT and CDR2 is YNNKEL (reference sequence). The CDR3 runs 16 residues. The CDR3 region is CASSQGGLGGNTEAFF. CDR3 nucleotide sequence: TGTGCCAGCAGCCAAGGGGGATTGGGGGGTAACACTGAAGCTTTCTTT.

The chain is built from TRBV7-2 and TRBJ2-1, with D perhaps matching TRBD1 (6 bases). The CDR3 covers 15 residues. In germline, CDR1 is SGHTA, CDR2 FQGNSA. V shed 1 base and J shed 9 bases, with 16 bases lying between them. CDR3 DNA: TGTGCCAGCAGCTTAGTTCCGGGTCCCAGGGGTGAGCAGTTCTTC. The encoded protein is CASSLVPGPRGEQFF.

In DNA form, the CDR3 reads TGTGCCAGCAGTCGAGAGGGCACTGAAGCTTTCTTT. Residues: CASSREGTEAFF. The V and J genes are TRBV12-3 or TRBV12-4 and TRBJ1-1; D ambiguous. The V and J ends lost 5 bases and 4 bases respectively, with 8 bases between them. CDR3 length: 12 amino acids.

V usage is TRBV30 and J usage is TRBJ1-2, with D perhaps TRBD1 (6 bases). Germline V gene data show CDR1 as GTSNPN and CDR2 as SVGIG (reference sequence). The V and J ends lost 3 bases and 2 bases respectively, with 10 bases between them. The CDR3 spans 13 residues. CDR3 in DNA: TGTGCCTGGAGCCCTCAGGGGAACTATGGCTACACCTTC. Protein: CAWSPQGNYGYTF. The whole variable domain, remainder taken from reference TRBV30 and TRBJ1-2, is SQTIHQWPATLVQPVGSPLSLECTVEGTSNPNLYWYRQAAGRGLQLLFYSVGIGQISSEVPQNLSASRPQDRQFILSSKKLLLSDSGFYLCAWSPQGNYGYTFGSGTRLTVV.

The rearrangement uses TRBV5-6 and TRBJ1-2; D is unclear. The CDR3 has 14 residues. Germline V gene data show CDR1 as SGHDT and CDR2 as YYEEEE. Between the trimmed V and J ends, which lost 2 bases and 0 bases, there was a span of 8 bases. This chain's CDR3 is CASSFPGSNYGYTF. CDR3 DNA sequence: TGTGCCAGCAGCTTTCCAGGCTCTAACTATGGCTACACCTTC.

In DNA form, the CDR3 reads TGCAGCGTTGCTTCAGCAGCGGGCCAAGAGACCCAGTACTTC. Translated, it gives CSVASAAGQETQYF. J is TRBJ2-5 and V is TRBV29-1; a possible D gene is TRBD2 (6 bases). CDR3 length: 14 amino acids. Germline V lookup: CDR1 SQVTM, CDR2 ANQGSEA. V was cut by 4 bases and J by 1 base, with 13 bases left in between.

This clone has more than one count but fewer than ten. The chain links TRBV6-1 to TRBJ1-6, with 7 bases identical to TRBD1. Germline V CDR1 and CDR2: MNHNS, SASEGT. The CDR3 is 18 amino acids. V gave up 3 bases and J gave up 6 bases; unmatched junction bases: 14. Here the CDR3 reads CASSDKGQHTRINSPLHF. CDR3 sequence (DNA): TGTGCCAGCAGTGATAAGGGACAGCATACCAGAATTAATTCACCCCTCCACTTT.

This chain uses TRBV6-4 with TRBJ1-5; D ambiguous. In germline, CDR1 is MRHNA, CDR2 SNTAGT. V lost 4 bases and J 6 bases, leaving 10 bases between the germline ends. The CDR3 loop spans 13 amino acids. Here the CDR3 reads CASSADMRQPQHF. In nucleotides, the CDR3 is TGTGCCAGCAGTGCCGATATGCGTCAGCCCCAGCATTTT.

The count of this clone is one. The rearrangement links TRBV6-5 to TRBJ1-1; D is perhaps TRBD1 (5 bases). Per germline, CDR1 MNHEY and CDR2 SVGAGI. V was trimmed by 6 bases and J by 5 bases, leaving 13 bases between them. This CDR3 has 13 amino acids. This chain's CDR3 is CASRGLIGTEAFF. The CDR3 coding sequence is TGTGCCAGCAGGGGGCTTATCGGGACTGAAGCTTTCTTT.

This clone came up once. The chain carries TRBV5-1 and TRBJ1-6, with TRBD1 identical over 9 bases. CDR1 SGHRS and CDR2 YFSETQ come from the germline V gene. Trimming cost V 1 base and J 10 bases; bases outside gene matches: 9. CDR3 size: 16 residues. The CDR3 DNA reads as TGCGCCAGCAGCTTGAGTGGGGACAGGGTATACTCACCCCTCCACTTT. Encoded protein: CASSLSGDRVYSPLHF.

The CDR3 DNA is TGTGCCAGCGCTGCTGGGCCGGACTCTGGGGCCAACGTCCTGACTTTC. It yields the protein CASAAGPDSGANVLTF. The chain uses TRBV18 and TRBJ2-6; D is unclear. The CDR3 totals 16 residues. Looked up from germline, CDR1 is KGHSH and CDR2 is LQKENI. V lost 8 bases and J 0 bases, leaving 14 bases between the germline ends. The variable domain in full, completed from reference TRBV18 and TRBJ2-6, reads NAGVMQNPRHLVRRRGQEARLRCSPMKGHSHVYWYRQLPEEGLKFMVYLQKENIIDESGMPKERFSAEFPKEGPSILRIQQVVRGDSAAYFCASAAGPDSGANVLTFGAGSRLTVL.

This chain uses TRBV27 with TRBJ2-3; D unresolved. CDR3 length equals 16 residues. V was shortened by 3 bases and J by 0 bases, with 13 bases between the two germline ends. Germline V CDR1 and CDR2: MNHEY, SMNVEV (reference sequence). CDR3 nucleotides: TGTGCCAGCAGTTTCTCTCGCAGGTTGAGCACAGATACGCAGTATTTT. It translates to CASSFSRRLSTDTQYF.

The chain uses TRBV7-2 and TRBJ2-3; D unclear. Trimming cost V 2 bases and J 1 base, with 7 bases left between them. Germline V lookup: CDR1 SGHTA, CDR2 FQGNSA. The CDR3 loop spans 14 amino acids. This chain's CDR3 is CASSLSAGTDTQYF. For the CDR3, the DNA is TGTGCCAGCAGCTTATCGGCGGGCACAGATACGCAGTATTTT.

This clone was observed a few times. V gene TRBV24-1 combines with J gene TRBJ2-1; TRBD1 aligns across 9 bases. This CDR3 is built from 15 residues. Germline V gene lookup returns CDR1 KGHDR and CDR2 SFDVKD. Trimming at V came to 5 bases and at J to 4 bases, leaving 5 bases not matched to a gene. CDR3: CATSGGTGTYNEQFF. The CDR3 DNA reads TGTGCCACCAGTGGAGGGACAGGGACGTACAATGAGCAGTTCTTC.

This CDR3 is CASSGGTGGTEAFF. CDR3 DNA: TGTGCCAGCAGCGGCGGGACAGGGGGGACTGAAGCTTTCTTT. V gene TRBV9 combines with J gene TRBJ1-1; 11 bases agree with TRBD1. There are 14 residues in the CDR3. V was clipped by 3 bases and J by 5 bases; unmatched bases: 3. The V gene's germline CDR1 is SGDLS and CDR2 YYNGEE.

CDR3 nucleotides: TGCGCCAGCAGCCCTCAGGGGACAGCCGTGGGGGAAAAACTGTTTTTT. It specifies CASSPQGTAVGEKLFF. The V call is TRBV4-1, the J call TRBJ1-4; 7 nucleotides align to TRBD1. J lost 8 bases, V lost 4 bases, and 13 bases had no gene match. Germline V gene data show CDR1 as MGHRA and CDR2 as YSYEKL. The CDR3 is 16 amino acids.

The chain has TRBV4-1 and TRBJ2-7; tentatively, D is TRBD1 (7 bases). Germline CDR1 and CDR2: MGHRA and YSYEKL. Trimming removed 1 base at V and 6 bases at J, with 16 bases between. CDR3 length: 15 amino acids. This chain's CDR3 is CASSQGQGGGGEQYF. The CDR3, as DNA: TGCGCCAGCAGCCAAGGACAGGGTGGGGGAGGCGAGCAGTACTTC.

This clone was seen a single time. This sequence joins TRBV7-2 and TRBJ1-3; no clear D. There are 15 residues in the CDR3. Per the germline V gene, CDR1 is SGHTA and CDR2 is FQGNSA. V gave up 0 bases and J gave up 0 bases, with 6 bases separating them. The CDR3: CASSLARNSGNTIYF. In DNA, the CDR3 is TGTGCCAGCAGCTTAGCCAGGAACTCTGGAAACACCATATATTTT.